These T cell receptor beta chains were read from a single sample in a study of blood T cell repertoires in COVID-19. Assay used: immunoSEQ multiplex PCR; TCRdb lists only in-frame clones, some missing. Seen here are roughly 150,000 clones, around 85% observed once, and the top ten hold about 5.3%. The specimen was PBMCs or T cells enriched from blood (not recorded which). Every receptor here comes from a woman aged 40 to 50 with acute COVID-19. The CDR3 runs from the conserved cysteine through the conserved F or W. Fields, in order: D gene, clone size, J gene, V gene, CDR3 DNA, CDR3 protein. A D gene is named only where the DNA matches it firmly. For some rows the clone size is stated as once, few or many, or as a class when expanded; others skip it.

>TRBD2|.|TRBJ2-7|TRBV6-4
TGTGCCAGCAGCCCACTAGCGGGAGGCGTGGTCGAGCAGTACTTC
CASSPLAGGVVEQYF
>.|few|TRBJ2-7|TRBV13
TGTGCCAGCAGCTTGGGAACCAGGGGTCCCGAGCAGTACTTC
CASSLGTRGPEQYF
>.|once|TRBJ2-1|TRBV12-3/TRBV12-4
TGTGCCAGCAGTCGTCTAGGGGTAGACGAGCAGTTCTTC
CASSRLGVDEQFF
>.|.|TRBJ1-5|TRBV2
TGTGCCAGCACCCAAGACGGGGGAGGGGTGAATCAGCCCCAGCATTTT
CASTQDGGGVNQPQHF
>.|.|TRBJ1-1|TRBV4-1
TGCGCCAGCAGCCAAGATGGGGGCGCGGGGGATAAGGCTTTCTTT
CASSQDGGAGDKAFF
>TRBD2|.|TRBJ2-7|TRBV5-4
TGTGCCAGCAGCCCGGGACTAGCGAGCTACTACGAGCAGTACTTC
CASSPGLASYYEQYF
>TRBD2|.|TRBJ2-7|TRBV11-2
TGTGCCAGCAGCTTAGATCGCACTAGCGGGAGGGGCGAGCAGTACTTC
CASSLDRTSGRGEQYF
>TRBD1|few|TRBJ1-1|TRBV4-2
TGTGCCAGCAGCCCCGGGACAGGGTCCACTGAAGCTTTCTTT
CASSPGTGSTEAFF
>TRBD2|.|TRBJ2-1|TRBV10-3
TGTGCCATCAGTGAGTTGACTAGCGGGACTAATGAGCAGTTCTTC
CAISELTSGTNEQFF
>.|.|TRBJ1-1|TRBV10-3
TGTGCCATCAACCGGGACTGGAACACTGAAGCTTTCTTT
CAINRDWNTEAFF
>.|.|TRBJ2-1|TRBV27
TGTGCCAGCAGTAGTTTTTTGAGGGTCACCCGCAATGAGCAGTTCTTC
CASSSFLRVTRNEQFF
>.|.|TRBJ1-3|TRBV5-1
TGCGCCAGCAGCCTAAGATCCCGGGGAGGTTATGGAAACACCATATATTTT
CASSLRSRGGYGNTIYF
>TRBD2|.|TRBJ2-5|TRBV7-3
TGTGCCAGCAGCTTAGCGGGAGGTATAGAAGAGACCCAGTACTTC
CASSLAGGIEETQYF
>TRBD1|.|TRBJ2-7|TRBV7-9
TGTGCCAGCAGCGCCGGGACAGGGGGCGCCGAGCAGTACTTC
CASSAGTGGAEQYF
>TRBD1|.|TRBJ2-3|TRBV6-4
TGTGCCAGCAGCGGGACAGACACAGATACGCAGTATTTT
CASSGTDTDTQYF
>TRBD1|.|TRBJ2-2|TRBV18
TGTGCCAGCTCACCTCCGGGACAGGGGAATCTGATCGACACCGGGGAGCTGTTTTTT
CASSPPGQGNLIDTGELFF
>TRBD2|.|TRBJ2-1|TRBV7-3
TGTGCCAGCAGCCCAGACCGGCCGGGACTAGCGAACTACAATGAGCAGTTCTTC
CASSPDRPGLANYNEQFF
>.|.|TRBJ1-5|TRBV6-5
TGTGCCAGCAGTAAAACAGGCGATAGCAATCAGCCCCAGCATTTT
CASSKTGDSNQPQHF
>TRBD1|.|TRBJ1-2|TRBV28
TGTGCCAGCAGTCTAGGACAGGGGGCGTTTGGCTACACCTTC
CASSLGQGAFGYTF
>.|.|TRBJ1-6|TRBV3-1/TRBV3-2
TGTGCCAGCAGCCTTGACAGAAATTCACCCCTCCACTTT
CASSLDRNSPLHF
>.|once|TRBJ2-5|TRBV6-1
TGTGCCAGCAGTGAAGTTCAGCCAGGGGAGACCCAGTACTTC
CASSEVQPGETQYF
>.|.|TRBJ2-5|TRBV7-2
TGTGCCAGCAGCTTGTTGCGGGACTCTAATGGGGGAGAGACCCAGTACTTC
CASSLLRDSNGGETQYF
>.|.|TRBJ1-5|TRBV2
TGTGCCAGCAGCGAAGACCCGACAGGCCGTAATCAGCCCCAGCATTTT
CASSEDPTGRNQPQHF
>.|.|TRBJ2-1|TRBV19
TGTGCCAGTAGTCCGTCGAGCCAAACCCGTTCCAATGAGCAGTTCTTC
CASSPSSQTRSNEQFF
>TRBD2|.|TRBJ2-3|TRBV3-1/TRBV3-2
TGTGCCAGCAGTGAAACTGAGCCGCGGGAGGCCACAGATACGCAGTATTTT
CASSETEPREATDTQYF
>.|.|TRBJ2-1|TRBV6-1
TGTGCCAGCAGTGGGAGGGACGTCGGGTCCTACAATGAGCAGTTCTTC
CASSGRDVGSYNEQFF
>.|.|TRBJ1-6|TRBV6-1
TGTGCCAGCAGTGAACAGGGAACTTACTCACCCCTCCACTTT
CASSEQGTYSPLHF
>.|.|TRBJ1-5|TRBV2
TGTGCCAGCAGTGGCACAGGAAATCAGCCCCAGCATTTT
CASSGTGNQPQHF
>TRBD2|many|TRBJ2-1|TRBV5-1
TGCGCCAGCAGCTTCGGGACTAGCGGCTCCTTTTACAATGAGCAGTTCTTC
CASSFGTSGSFYNEQFF
>.|.|TRBJ1-2|TRBV5-6
TGTGCCAGCAGCTTGGAAGAGTTTAACTATGGCTACACCTTC
CASSLEEFNYGYTF
>TRBD2|.|TRBJ2-3|TRBV7-9
TGTGCCAGCAGCCGCCAGACTAGCGCCAACTCAGATACGCAGTATTTT
CASSRQTSANSDTQYF
>TRBD2|few|TRBJ2-2|TRBV3-1/TRBV3-2
TGTGCCAGCAGCCGGGGACTAGCGGGAGCTGCCGGGGAGCTGTTTTTT
CASSRGLAGAAGELFF
>TRBD1|.|TRBJ1-4|TRBV14
TGTGCCAGCAGCTTGGGACAGGGAACTGAAAAACTGTTTTTT
CASSLGQGTEKLFF
>.|.|TRBJ2-5|TRBV14
TGTGCCAGCAGCCAAGACGCGGACTTCCTTGGGACCCAGTACTTC
CASSQDADFLGTQYF
>.|.|TRBJ2-7|TRBV4-1
TGCGCCAGCAGCCAAGAACGGAGATCCTACGAGCAGTACTTC
CASSQERRSYEQYF